Below are 13 T cell receptor beta chains sequenced from a single sample in a study of CD8+ T cells in alopecia areata. Regarding treatment: oral pan-JAK inhibitor, 5-10 mg twice daily. In each case, RNA was isolated and then reverse transcribed into cDNA as the sequencing template. TCRdb's copy holds only in-frame clones and misses some; the assay was immunoSEQ multiplex PCR. The top ten clones hold 15% to 20% of a sample with over 35,000 clones, roughly 92% of them seen once. Sequencing was performed on CD8+ T cells sorted from blood, taken at week 24, from a patient treated with tofacitinib. The receptors here all came from a human donor with alopecia areata.

V and J are TRBV7-9 and TRBJ2-7; the match to TRBD1 covers 10 bases. The V and J ends lost 5 bases and 5 bases, in that order; junction bases with no gene match: 9. The germline gives CDR1 SEHNR, CDR2 FQNEAQ (reference sequence). The CDR3 has 15 amino acids. The CDR3 region has the DNA TGTGCCAGCAGCAGCGGACAGGGGGAATGGAACGAGCAGTACTTC. Its translation is CASSSGQGEWNEQYF.

V and J are TRBV7-9 and TRBJ1-2; D gene ambiguous. V was pared by 0 bases and J by 6 bases, with 11 bases between. CDR3 length equals 14 residues. Germline CDR1 SEHNR, CDR2 FQNEAQ (reference sequence). CDR3 nucleotides: TGTGCCAGCAGCTTAGCGCGGGAGGTAGATGGCTACACCTTC. It yields the protein CASSLAREVDGYTF.

The chain employs TRBV6-6 and TRBJ2-3; no firm D call. This CDR3 region has 11 residues. Germline values: CDR1 MNHNY, CDR2 SVGAGI (reference sequence). With 2 bases removed from V and 4 bases from J, the gap between germline ends came to 1 base. DNA of the CDR3: TGTGCCAGCAGTTACGCAGATACGCAGTATTTT. It codes for CASSYADTQYF.

The rearrangement uses TRBV18 and TRBJ2-7, with D perhaps matching TRBD1 (6 bases). Germline V gene data show CDR1 as KGHSH and CDR2 as LQKENI. V was trimmed by 3 bases and J by 2 bases, leaving 20 bases between them. This CDR3 contains 17 residues. The CDR3 DNA reads TGTGCCAGCTCACCGCTGATGGAGACAGGTAATGCCTACGAGCAGTACTTC. As protein: CASSPLMETGNAYEQYF.

The gene calls are TRBV18 and TRBJ2-1; D remains ambiguous. This CDR3 region has 13 residues. Germline assignment: CDR1 KGHSH and CDR2 LQKENI. Trimming stripped 5 bases from V and 1 base from J, with 6 bases between. The CDR3 sequence: CASSVWSYNEQFF. In DNA, the CDR3 is TGTGCCAGCTCAGTGTGGTCCTACAATGAGCAGTTCTTC.

The CDR3: CASSLTGFDTGELFF. In DNA, the CDR3 is TGTGCCAGCAGTTTAACCGGGTTCGACACCGGGGAGCTGTTTTTT. The chain recombines TRBV28 with TRBJ2-2, with D hard to call. The V end lost 2 bases, the J end lost 3 bases, and 10 bases lay between the germline ends. Germline V gene sequence: CDR1 MDHEN, CDR2 SYDVKM. This CDR3 is built from 15 residues.

The rearrangement links TRBV7-9 to TRBJ2-7; tentative D call: TRBD2 (6 bases). V shed 6 bases and J shed 5 bases, with 14 bases lying between them. The CDR3 is made up of 13 amino acids. Germline V gives CDR1 SEHNR, CDR2 FQNEAQ (reference sequence). The CDR3 spells CASRVLGLNEQYF. The CDR3 DNA is TGTGCCAGCAGAGTCCTGGGACTCAACGAGCAGTACTTC.

The chain recombines TRBV6-1 with TRBJ1-5, with 8 bases that match TRBD1. This CDR3 has 15 amino acids. The V gene end was trimmed by 5 bases and the J gene end by 2 bases; junction bases not matched to a gene: 5. Germline CDR1 is MNHNS and CDR2 is SASEGT. The CDR3 DNA is TGTGCCAGCAGTATACAGGGGGTGGGCAATCAGCCCCAGCATTTT. Its translation is CASSIQGVGNQPQHF.

CDR3 bases: TGTGCCTCCCGACTAGCAGGGGACACAGATACGCAGTATTTT. The encoded protein is CASRLAGDTDTQYF. The chain employs TRBV30 and TRBJ2-3, with a possible D match to TRBD2 (7 bases). V was shortened by 7 bases and J by 2 bases, with 16 bases between the two germline ends. Germline loops: CDR1 GTSNPN, CDR2 SVGIG (reference sequence). The CDR3 contains 14 residues.

The rearrangement joins TRBV6-5 to TRBJ2-1; D may be TRBD2 (5 bases). CDR3 length equals 14 residues. The ends were cut back, 1 base at V and 8 bases at J, with 12 bases in the middle. Germline lookup yields CDR1 MNHEY and CDR2 SVGAGI. The CDR3 coding sequence is TGTGCCAGCAGTTACTTAAGCGGCCTCGATGAGCAGTTCTTC. Protein product: CASSYLSGLDEQFF.

This chain links TRBV29-1 with TRBJ2-1; 11 nucleotides match TRBD2. V gave up 2 bases and J gave up 6 bases; unmatched junction bases: 3. Germline CDR1 SQVTM, CDR2 ANQGSEA. CDR3 length: 14 amino acids. The CDR3 loop reads CSVELLAGVNEQFF. CDR3 nucleotides: TGCAGCGTTGAACTACTAGCGGGGGTCAATGAGCAGTTCTTC.

CDR3 sequence: CASRRQGFINEQFF. The CDR3 nucleotides are TGTGCCAGCAGAAGACAGGGCTTTATCAATGAGCAGTTCTTC. This chain uses TRBV28 with TRBJ2-1; 7 bases agree with TRBD1. The J segment lost 6 bases and the V segment lost 6 bases, leaving 8 bases of the junction unmatched. The CDR3 covers 14 residues. Per germline, CDR1 MDHEN and CDR2 SYDVKM.

V is TRBV6-5 and J is TRBJ2-1; D gene ambiguous. This CDR3 is built from 11 residues. Trimming pared 10 bases from V and 4 bases from J, leaving 8 bases between. CDR1 is MNHEY, CDR2 SVGAGI, per germline. CDR3: CATHLYNEQFF. CDR3 coding DNA: TGTGCCACACACCTTTACAATGAGCAGTTCTTC.